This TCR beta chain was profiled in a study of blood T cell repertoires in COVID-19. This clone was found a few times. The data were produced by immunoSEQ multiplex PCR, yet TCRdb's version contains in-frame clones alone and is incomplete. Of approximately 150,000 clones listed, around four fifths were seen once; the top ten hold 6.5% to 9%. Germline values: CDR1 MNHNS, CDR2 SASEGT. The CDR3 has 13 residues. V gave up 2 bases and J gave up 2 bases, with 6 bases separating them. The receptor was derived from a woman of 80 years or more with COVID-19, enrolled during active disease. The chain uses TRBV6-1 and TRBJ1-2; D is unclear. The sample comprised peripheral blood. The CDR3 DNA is TGTGCCAGCAGTGAACAGGTCAACTATGGCTACACCTTC. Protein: CASSEQVNYGYTF.